The 3 T cell receptor beta chains in this list originate from one sample, sequenced in a study of shared clonotypes between healthy human individuals. CD45RO-negative CD8 cells positively selected for CCR7 made up the naive population, which excluded terminally differentiated effector memory CD45RA+ cells. The data were produced by immunoSEQ multiplex PCR, yet TCRdb's version contains in-frame clones alone and is incomplete. Of 560,000 or so clones detected, around 96% appear once; the ten largest clones hold roughly 0.1%. Sequenced sample: naive CD8+ T cells sorted from blood. The receptors stem from a woman aged 25 to 39 in good health.

This chain links TRBV28 with TRBJ2-6; 7 nucleotides line up with TRBD1. Germline V gives CDR1 MDHEN, CDR2 SYDVKM. V was pared by 3 bases and J by 0 bases, with 8 bases of the junction left unmatched. The CDR3 has 18 residues. CDR3 bases: TGTGCCAGCAGTTTTGAGGACAGGACATACTCTGGGGCCAACGTCCTGACTTTC. Amino acid sequence: CASSFEDRTYSGANVLTF.

This chain uses TRBV4-1 with TRBJ2-1, with 14 bases aligning to TRBD2. Germline V lookup: CDR1 MGHRA, CDR2 YSYEKL. The V gene end was trimmed by 6 bases and the J gene end by 9 bases; junction bases not matched to a gene: 4. The length of the CDR3 is 14 residues. The CDR3, as DNA: TGCGCCAGCAGAGGGACTAGCGGGAGAAGTGAGCAGTTCTTC. It encodes CASRGTSGRSEQFF.

The J gene is TRBJ2-1, the V gene TRBV7-9; TRBD2 matches at 10 bases. V was pared by 4 bases and J by 6 bases, with 6 bases of the junction left unmatched. The CDR3 is made up of 15 amino acids. Germline V lookup: CDR1 SEHNR, CDR2 FQNEAQ (reference sequence). CDR3 loop: CASSSSSGSVNEQFF. The CDR3 region has the DNA TGTGCCAGCAGCTCGTCTAGCGGGAGTGTCAATGAGCAGTTCTTC.